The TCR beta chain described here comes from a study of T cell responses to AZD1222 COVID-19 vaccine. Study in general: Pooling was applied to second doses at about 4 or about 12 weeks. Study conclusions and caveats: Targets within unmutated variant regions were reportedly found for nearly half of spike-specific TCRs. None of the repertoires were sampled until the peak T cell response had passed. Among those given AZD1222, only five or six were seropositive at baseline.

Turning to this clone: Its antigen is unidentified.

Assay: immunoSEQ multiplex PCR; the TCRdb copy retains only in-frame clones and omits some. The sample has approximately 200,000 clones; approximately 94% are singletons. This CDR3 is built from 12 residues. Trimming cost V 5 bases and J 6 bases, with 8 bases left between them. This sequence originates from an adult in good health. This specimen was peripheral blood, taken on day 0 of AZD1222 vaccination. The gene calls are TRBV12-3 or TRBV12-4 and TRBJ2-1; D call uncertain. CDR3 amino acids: CASSGTGNEQFF. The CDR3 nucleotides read TGTGCCAGCAGTGGAACGGGCAATGAGCAGTTCTTC.